Described below is a single T cell receptor (beta chain) sequence and its context. In this sample, this clone turned up once. Which antigen it targets is not known. Base qualities are not recorded, but no much larger clone differs from it by a single base. These data are taken from a study of blood T cell repertoires in COVID-19 (dated by TCRdb to 2018 to 2021). About the study as a whole: The collaborator samples originated in the United States, Italy and Spain and spanned the acute and convalescent phases of COVID-19. The material from the prospective study consisted of cDNA or gDNA derived from T cells, B-cell-depleted T cells, or PBMCs. Subjects who had been exposed to COVID-19, were actively infected with it, or had recovered from it provided the deeply sampled blood TCRbeta repertoires that made up the dataset. A freely available public database, intended as a resource for researchers studying the immune response to SARS-CoV-2, is where the repertoires were released. The samples were drawn from two sources: the first 160 participants of the ongoing ImmuneRACE study, and 1,200 or so subjects contributed by 6 global collaborators. Sample metadata almost always included a de-identified subject ID, COVID-19 status, age in years and sex. Where available, HLA class I and class II types were obtained from metadata supplied by the sample provider rather than from assay-based typing.

V is pruned by 6 bases and J by 2 bases, leaving 6 bases of the junction without a gene match. Including cysteine and phenylalanine, the CDR3 has 14 amino acids. CDR3 DNA is the only sequence kept; it has 42 bases, read in frame from the first base. CDR1 and CDR2 were assigned from the germline V gene (reference sequence) as LGHDT and YNNKEL. TCRbeta CDR3 regions were amplified from genomic DNA using the immunoSEQ Assay, a bias-controlled multiplex PCR. Per the source publication's procedure: The number of nucleated cells in each sample was estimated by amplification of reference gene primers within the assay. To quantify the absolute abundance of each unique TCRbeta CDR3 rearrangement, sequence reads were collapsed and filtered. For each sample, productive Simpson clonality was calculated as the square root of Simpson's diversity index over productive rearrangements. TCRdb took over this immuneACCESS table, retaining in-frame rearrangements with V and J assigned. Such tables are incomplete; in checked studies, under half of the missing clones stem from an unresolved V gene, and the remainder is unexplained. V and J calls and clone size follow that table, whereas D and trimming were derived from the DNA. The sample profile shows 300,000 to 350,000 clones; 65% to 90% of them were found once. Roughly 4% of the sample is held by the ten biggest clonotypes.

Participants in the prospective study were enrolled through a virtual design, were aged about 18 to 100 years, and lived in roughly 26 United States geographic areas. In the prospective study, cohorts were assigned on the basis of participant-reported clinical history obtained from a screening survey and a study questionnaire. Mobile phlebotomists in the prospective study collected whole blood, serum and a nasopharyngeal or oropharyngeal swab from every participant. Participants in the prospective study had the option to provide additional blood draws and questionnaires over a 2-month period. Blood samples from the prospective study were shipped frozen or at room temperature prior to DNA extraction. Broader findings and caveats from the paper: The quantity of clinical and demographic metadata differed by source and by participant and was supplied without curation.

The receptor comes from a woman aged 40-49 years with acute COVID-19. The source material was PBMCs or T cells enriched from blood (not recorded which). The chain links TRBV3-1 (or the pseudogene TRBV3-2) with TRBJ2-5; 7 nucleotides in the junction match TRBD1. The CDR3 region reads CASRRQGYQETQYF. The DNA sequence follows: TGTGCCAGCAGGAGACAGGGATATCAAGAGACCCAGTACTTC.